The source of this T cell receptor beta chain is a study of siplizumab effects on memory and regulatory T cells. Libraries were prepared by immunoSEQ multiplex PCR; TCRdb keeps only in-frame clonotypes and omits some of them. The table lists around 100,000 clones, 80% to 95% of them singletons. The study's findings and limits: Naive T cells were seen as more diverse than memory cells and as major alloresponse contributors. Mappable alloreactive CD4+ clones were on average 68.8% Treg-derived with siplizumab, around 25% in controls.

Of note for this clone: Its antigen is unidentified.

Germline lookup yields CDR1 MNHNS and CDR2 SASEGT. Trimming stripped 0 bases from V and 12 bases from J, with 15 bases between. The CDR3 sequence is 13 residues long. The rearrangement links TRBV6-1 to TRBJ2-7; tentatively, D is TRBD2 (6 bases). Material: CD4+ T cells sorted from blood. The receptor's source is a human donor in good health. The CDR3 sequence: CASSEAWGVELYF. CDR3 bases: TGTGCCAGCAGTGAAGCGTGGGGGGTAGAGTTGTACTTC.